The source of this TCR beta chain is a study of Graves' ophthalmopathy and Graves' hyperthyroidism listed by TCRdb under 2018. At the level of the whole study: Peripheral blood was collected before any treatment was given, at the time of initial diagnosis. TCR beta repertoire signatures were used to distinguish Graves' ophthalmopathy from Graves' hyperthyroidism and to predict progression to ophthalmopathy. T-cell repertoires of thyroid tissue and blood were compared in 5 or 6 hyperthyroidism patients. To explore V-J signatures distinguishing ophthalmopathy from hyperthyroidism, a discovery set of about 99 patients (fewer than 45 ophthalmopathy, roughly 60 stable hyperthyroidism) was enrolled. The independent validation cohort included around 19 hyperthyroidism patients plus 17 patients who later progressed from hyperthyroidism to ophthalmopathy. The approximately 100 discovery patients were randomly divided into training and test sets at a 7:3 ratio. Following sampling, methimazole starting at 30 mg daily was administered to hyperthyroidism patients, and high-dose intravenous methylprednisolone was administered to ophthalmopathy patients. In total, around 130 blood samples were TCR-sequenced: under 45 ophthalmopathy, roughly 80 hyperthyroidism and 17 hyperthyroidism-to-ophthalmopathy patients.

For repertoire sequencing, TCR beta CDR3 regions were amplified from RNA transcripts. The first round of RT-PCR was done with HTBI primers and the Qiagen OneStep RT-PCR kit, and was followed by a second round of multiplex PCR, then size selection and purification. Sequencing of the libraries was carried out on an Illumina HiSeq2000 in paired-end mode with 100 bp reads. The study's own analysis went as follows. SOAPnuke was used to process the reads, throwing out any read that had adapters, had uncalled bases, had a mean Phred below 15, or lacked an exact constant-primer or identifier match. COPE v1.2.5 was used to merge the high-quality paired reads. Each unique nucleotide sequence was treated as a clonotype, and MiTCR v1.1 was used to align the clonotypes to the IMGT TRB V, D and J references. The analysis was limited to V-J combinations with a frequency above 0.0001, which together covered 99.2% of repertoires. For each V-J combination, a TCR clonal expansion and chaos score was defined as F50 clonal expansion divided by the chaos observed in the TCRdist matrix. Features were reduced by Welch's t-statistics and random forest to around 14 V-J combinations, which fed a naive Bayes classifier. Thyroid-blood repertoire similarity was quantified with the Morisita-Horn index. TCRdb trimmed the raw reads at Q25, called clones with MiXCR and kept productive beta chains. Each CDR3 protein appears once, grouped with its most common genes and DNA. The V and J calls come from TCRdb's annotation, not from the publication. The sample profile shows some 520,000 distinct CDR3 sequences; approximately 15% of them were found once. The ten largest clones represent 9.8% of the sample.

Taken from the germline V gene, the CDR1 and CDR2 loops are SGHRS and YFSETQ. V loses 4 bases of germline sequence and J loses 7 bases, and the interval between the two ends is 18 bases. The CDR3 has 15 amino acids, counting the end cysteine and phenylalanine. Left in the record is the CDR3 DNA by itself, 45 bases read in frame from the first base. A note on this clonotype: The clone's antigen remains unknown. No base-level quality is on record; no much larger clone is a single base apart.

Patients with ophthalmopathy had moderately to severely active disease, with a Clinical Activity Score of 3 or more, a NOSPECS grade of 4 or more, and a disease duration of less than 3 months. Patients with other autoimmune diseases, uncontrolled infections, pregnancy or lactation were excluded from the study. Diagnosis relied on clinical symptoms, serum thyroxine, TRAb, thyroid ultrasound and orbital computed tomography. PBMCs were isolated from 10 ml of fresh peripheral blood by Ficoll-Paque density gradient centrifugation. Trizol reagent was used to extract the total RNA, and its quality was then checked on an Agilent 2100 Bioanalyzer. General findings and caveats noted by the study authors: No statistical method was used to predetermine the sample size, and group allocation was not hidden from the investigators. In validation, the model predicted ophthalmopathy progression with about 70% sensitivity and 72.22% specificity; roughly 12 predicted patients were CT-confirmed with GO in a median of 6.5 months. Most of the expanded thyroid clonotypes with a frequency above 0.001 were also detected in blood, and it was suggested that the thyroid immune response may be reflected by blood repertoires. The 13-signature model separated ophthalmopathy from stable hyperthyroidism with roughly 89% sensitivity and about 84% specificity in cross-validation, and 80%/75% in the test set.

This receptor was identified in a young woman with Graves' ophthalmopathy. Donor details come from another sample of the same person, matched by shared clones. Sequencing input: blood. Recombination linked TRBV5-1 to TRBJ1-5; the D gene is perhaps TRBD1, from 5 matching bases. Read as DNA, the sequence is TGCGCCAGCAGCCTTACTACAGGCCCACGGCAGCCCCAGCATTTT. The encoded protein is CASSLTTGPRQPQHF.